The 7 T cell receptor beta chains below come from one sample, sequenced in a study of neurological immune-mediated disorders. TCRdb re-derived calls from the 5' RACE reads in MiXCR, one entry per CDR3 protein. Among some 57,000 distinct CDR3 sequences listed, over 3.5% were seen once. Sample: PBMCs. The receptors here all came from a man aged 60 to 75 with multiple sclerosis.

This clonotype was recorded many times. This sequence joins TRBV5-6 and TRBJ1-2; tentatively, D is TRBD1 (6 bases). There are 18 residues in the CDR3. Germline loops: CDR1 SGHDT, CDR2 YYEEEE. V was clipped by 2 bases and J by 4 bases, with 24 bases between them. This CDR3 reads CASSLGAGASPDLYGYTF. The CDR3 DNA reads TGTGCCAGCAGCTTAGGGGCAGGGGCGTCCCCTGACCTCTATGGCTACACCTTC. The variable domain in full, completed from reference TRBV5-6 and TRBJ1-2, reads DAGVTQSPTHLIKTRGQQVTLRCSPKSGHDTVSWYQQALGQGPQFIFQYYEEEERQRGNFPDRFSGHQFPNYSSELNVNALLLGDSALYLCASSLGAGASPDLYGYTFGSGTRLTVV.

This clonotype was recorded many times. The CDR3 DNA reads as TGTGCCAGCAGCCTTAAGTTGGGGCTGGGGAACACTGAAGCTTTCTTT. This sequence encodes CASSLKLGLGNTEAFF. The chain uses TRBV11-1 and TRBJ1-1; a possible D gene is TRBD1 (5 bases). CDR1 is SGHAT, CDR2 FQDESV, per germline (reference sequence). Trimming pared 5 bases from V and 1 base from J, leaving 17 bases between. The CDR3 consists of 16 residues.

This clonotype was found many times. The chain combines TRBV20-1 with TRBJ2-2; D is perhaps TRBD2 (5 bases). In germline, CDR1 is DFQATT, CDR2 SNEGSKA (reference sequence). This CDR3 comprises 14 residues. CDR3: CLEPDSMVTGELFF. CDR3 DNA: TGCTTAGAACCGGACTCGATGGTCACCGGGGAGCTGTTTTTT.

This clonotype came up many times. The chain combines TRBV7-8 with TRBJ2-7, with D possibly called TRBD1 or TRBD2 (5 bases each). CDR3 length: 14 amino acids. CDR1 SGHVS and CDR2 FQNEAQ come from the germline V gene. V gave up 3 bases and J gave up 2 bases, with 11 bases separating them. DNA for the CDR3: TGTGCCAGCAGCTTCCGGGACCGAGCCTACGAGCAGTACTTC. Translated: CASSFRDRAYEQYF.

This clonotype has at least ten counts. This chain links TRBV20-1 with TRBJ2-1, with 10 positions matching TRBD2. The CDR3 has 13 residues. CDR1 is DFQATT and CDR2 is SNEGSKA in the germline V gene (reference sequence). With 3 bases clipped from V and 6 bases from J, the junction kept 2 bases outside the gene matches. CDR3 in amino acids: CSARPSGSNEQFF. CDR3 nucleotide sequence: TGCAGTGCTAGGCCTAGCGGGAGCAATGAGCAGTTCTTC.

This clonotype was counted at least ten times. This chain connects TRBV29-1 to TRBJ2-3; no reliable D call. CDR3 size: 10 residues. V lost 4 bases to trimming and J lost 6 bases, with 5 bases between them. CDR1 and CDR2 from the germline V gene are SQVTM and ANQGSEA. The CDR3 loop reads CSVAVDTQYF. DNA for the CDR3: TGCAGCGTTGCGGTGGATACGCAGTATTTT.

The table lists this clonotype with many counts. The rearrangement uses TRBV19 and TRBJ2-5, with unresolved D. Germline values: CDR1 LNHDA, CDR2 SQIVND (reference sequence). The CDR3 sequence is 13 residues long. Between the trimmed V and J ends, which lost 5 bases and 1 base, there was a span of 8 bases. The CDR3 here is CASSLVGQETQYF. CDR3 DNA: TGTGCCAGTAGTCTCGTGGGCCAAGAGACCCAGTACTTC.